Presented here are 15 T cell receptor beta chains from one specimen sequenced in a study of neoadjuvant anti-PD-1 for oral cavity cancer. As to time point: after neoadjuvant nivolumab, at surgical resection. Measured with immunoSEQ multiplex PCR; TCRdb has only the in-frame clones, and not every one. The repertoire holds tens of thousands of clones, with roughly 84% as singletons. The input for sequencing was PBMCs, taken after nivolumab (anti-PD-1) treatment. The receptors stem from a person aged 35-79 years with oral cavity squamous cell carcinoma.

The chain couples TRBV19 to TRBJ2-5; TRBD2 matches 7 bases. The V and J ends lost 6 bases and 5 bases, in that order; junction bases with no gene match: 12. CDR1 and CDR2 (germline): LNHDA, SQIVND (reference sequence). The CDR3 is 15 amino acids. The DNA for the CDR3 is TGTGCCAGTAGCCATTCCGGGACTATGAGGGAGACCCAGTACTTC. It encodes CASSHSGTMRETQYF.

Sample share makes this clone medium-sized. The rearrangement joins TRBV6-5 to TRBJ2-5, with D tentatively TRBD1 (6 bases). The germline V and J ends were trimmed by 0 bases and 1 base, with 9 bases remaining between them. Germline V gene lookup returns CDR1 MNHEY and CDR2 SVGAGI. This CDR3 spans 15 amino acids. CDR3: CASSYSGQTQETQYF. The CDR3 DNA follows: TGTGCCAGCAGTTACTCTGGACAGACCCAAGAGACCCAGTACTTC.

The chain links TRBV28 to TRBJ1-5, with D unclear. Germline assignment: CDR1 MDHEN and CDR2 SYDVKM. This CDR3 comprises 12 residues. V lost 2 bases and J lost 5, with 4 bases in between. The DNA of the CDR3 is TGTGCCAGCAGTTTAGAGTATCAGCCCCAGCATTTT. Encoded protein: CASSLEYQPQHF.

The J gene is TRBJ2-2, the V gene TRBV5-5, with D tentatively TRBD2 (6 bases). Per the germline V gene, CDR1 is SGHKS and CDR2 is YYEKEE (reference sequence). Trimming left V 2 bases short and J 5 bases short, with 10 bases between. This CDR3 region has 14 residues. CDR3 nucleotide sequence: TGTGCCAGCAGCTTCGGCGCGGGAACCGGGGAGCTGTTTTTT. It yields the protein CASSFGAGTGELFF.

J is TRBJ2-1 and V is TRBV5-6; no clear D. The germline V gene encodes CDR1 SGHDT and CDR2 YYEEEE. V was pared by 2 bases and J by 9 bases, with 18 bases between. The length of the CDR3 is 15 residues. The chain's CDR3 is CASSFDLNSWGEQFF. In DNA form, the CDR3 reads TGTGCCAGCAGCTTTGACCTGAATTCCTGGGGTGAGCAGTTCTTC.

This clone showed up just once. One end of the junction fails to match germline, which may point to a read error. Here the CDR3 reads CASSLQSGKQETQYF. Written as DNA, the CDR3 is TGTGCTAGCAGCTTACAGAGCGGGAAACAAGAGACCCAGTACTTC. The J gene is TRBJ2-5, the V gene TRBV7-7; 7 bases fit TRBD2. Looked up from germline, CDR1 is SSHAT and CDR2 is FNYEAQ (reference sequence). This CDR3 spans 15 amino acids.

This clone was seen a few times. The rearrangement joins TRBV27 to TRBJ2-7; D is unclear. The CDR3 loop spans 15 amino acids. Trimming left V 6 bases short and J 3 bases short, with 18 bases between. Germline values: CDR1 MNHEY, CDR2 SMNVEV (reference sequence). CDR3 loop: CASSPVRTAYYEQYF. CDR3 nucleotide sequence: TGTGCCAGCAGCCCCGTCCGAACCGCCTACTACGAGCAGTACTTC.

The rearrangement joins TRBV7-3 to TRBJ1-1; D ambiguous. V lost 2 bases and J lost 3, with 13 bases in between. This CDR3 comprises 15 residues. Per the germline V gene, CDR1 is SGHTA and CDR2 is FQGTGA. CDR3 in amino acids: CASSLYPSVDTEAFF. In nucleotides, the CDR3 is TGTGCCAGCAGCTTATATCCTTCAGTAGACACTGAAGCTTTCTTT.

The chain recombines TRBV5-1 with TRBJ1-1, with a weak D call TRBD1 (5 bases). The CDR3 covers 17 residues. Per the germline V gene, CDR1 is SGHRS and CDR2 is YFSETQ. Deletions cut 3 bases from V and 1 base from J, with 19 bases between. CDR3 amino acids: CASSWPRERGGNTEAFF. CDR3 coding DNA: TGCGCCAGCAGCTGGCCCAGGGAAAGGGGAGGGAACACTGAAGCTTTCTTT.

The chain combines TRBV28 with TRBJ2-7; 8 bases match TRBD2. V lost 7 bases to trimming and J lost 0 bases; unmatched junction nucleotides: 5. CDR3 length equals 14 residues. Per germline, CDR1 MDHEN and CDR2 SYDVKM. The CDR3 bases are TGTGCCAGCAAAACGGGAGGGATCTCCTACGAGCAGTACTTC. Translation gives CASKTGGISYEQYF.

J is TRBJ2-1 and V is TRBV10-2; TRBD2 matches at 8 bases. Looked up from germline, CDR1 is WSHSY and CDR2 is SAAADI. Losses at the gene ends were 2 bases for V and 5 bases for J; bases not matched to a gene: 2. The CDR3 has 14 amino acids. The CDR3 sequence is CASSETSGHNEQFF. In DNA, the CDR3 is TGCGCCAGCAGTGAGACTAGCGGCCACAATGAGCAGTTCTTC.

The J gene is TRBJ1-4, the V gene TRBV6-5, with 11 nucleotides matching TRBD1. Trimming took 6 bases from V and 8 from J; bases not matched to a gene: 5. The CDR3 has 14 residues. Per the germline V gene, CDR1 is MNHEY and CDR2 is SVGAGI. CDR3 loop: CASRRTGGSEKLFF. The DNA for the CDR3 is TGTGCCAGCAGGAGGACAGGGGGCAGCGAAAAACTGTTTTTT.

This chain links TRBV7-8 with TRBJ1-1, with D perhaps matching TRBD1 (5 bases). V gave up 0 bases and J gave up 2 bases, with 10 bases separating them. Looked up from germline, CDR1 is SGHVS and CDR2 is FQNEAQ. This CDR3 contains 15 residues. The CDR3 spells CASSLAAGSNTEAFF. The CDR3 DNA reads as TGTGCCAGCAGCTTAGCGGCAGGGTCAAACACTGAAGCTTTCTTT.

This chain joins TRBV10-1 and TRBJ2-1, with 7 bases identical to TRBD2. V shed 6 bases, J shed 9 bases, and the junction held 8 bases outside the gene matches. Germline V lookup: CDR1 WNHNN, CDR2 SYGVQD (reference sequence). The CDR3 is 13 amino acids. The CDR3 sequence: CASSSRTSSEQFF. The CDR3 DNA is TGCGCCAGCAGCTCCAGGACTAGTAGTGAGCAGTTCTTC.

The rearrangement joins TRBV10-2 to TRBJ2-7; no reliable D call. CDR1 and CDR2 (germline): WSHSY, SAAADI. The CDR3 runs 11 residues. V was pared by 6 bases and J by 3 bases, with 6 bases between. CDR3 residues: CASSRGYEQYF. CDR3 sequence (DNA): TGCGCCAGCAGCCGTGGCTACGAGCAGTACTTC.